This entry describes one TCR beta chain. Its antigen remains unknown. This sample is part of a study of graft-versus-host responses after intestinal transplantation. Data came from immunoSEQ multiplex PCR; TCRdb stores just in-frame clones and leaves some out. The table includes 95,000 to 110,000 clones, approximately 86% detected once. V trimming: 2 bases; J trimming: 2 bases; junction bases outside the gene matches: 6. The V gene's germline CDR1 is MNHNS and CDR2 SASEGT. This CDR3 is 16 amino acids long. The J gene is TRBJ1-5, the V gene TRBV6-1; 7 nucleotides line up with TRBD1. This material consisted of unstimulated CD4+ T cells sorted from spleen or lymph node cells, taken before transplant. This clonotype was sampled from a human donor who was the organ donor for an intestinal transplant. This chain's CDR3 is CASSERPGTGNQPQHF. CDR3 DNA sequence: TGTGCCAGCAGTGAACGGCCCGGGACAGGCAATCAGCCCCAGCATTTT.